These 2 T cell receptor beta chains share one sample of origin, sequenced in a study of T cells generated in artificial thymic organoids. Separate semi-nested PCRs amplified TCRalpha and TCRbeta libraries using constant-region reverse primers in TRAC or TRBC. From the 5' RACE reads, TCRdb called clonotypes with MiXCR, one entry per CDR3 protein. The sample shows 8,000 or so distinct CDR3 sequences, about 17% of them seen only once. The source material was naive CD8+ T cells from the thymus. Subset noted: CD3+TCRalphabeta+CD8SP T cells; for blood, CD45RO-CCR7+ naive CD8+ T cells. These receptors were obtained from a human donor who gave cord blood stem cells for thymic organoid culture, a cardiac surgery patient who gave postnatal thymus, or a blood donor (not recorded which).

This clonotype was seen a handful of times. V usage is TRBV6-6 and J usage is TRBJ2-5; the D is unclear. Trimming removed 10 bases from V and 3 bases from J, with 9 bases in between. Germline CDR1 and CDR2: MNHNY and SVGAGI (reference sequence). CDR3 length: 11 residues. CDR3 sequence reads: CATETEETQYF. The CDR3 DNA sequence: TGTGCCACCGAGACTGAAGAGACCCAGTACTTC.

The chain employs TRBV7-9 and TRBJ2-2; TRBD2 is a possible D gene (6 bases). This CDR3 has 15 residues. The V end lost 7 bases, the J end lost 5 bases, and 17 bases lay between the germline ends. From germline, CDR1 is SEHNR and CDR2 FQNEAQ (reference sequence). The CDR3 here is CASINAGPFTGELFF. The CDR3 DNA sequence: TGTGCCAGCATTAACGCGGGGCCCTTTACCGGGGAGCTGTTTTTT.